The 30 T cell receptor beta chains in this list originate from one sample, sequenced in a study of blood T cell repertoires in COVID-19. Using immunoSEQ multiplex PCR, the repertoire was profiled, and TCRdb retains in-frame clones only, with some absent. This table has under 350,000 clones, around 85% appearing once. Material: peripheral blood. The receptors derive from a human donor in a cohort sampled during active COVID-19.

The chain recombines TRBV9 with TRBJ1-1; D ambiguous. This CDR3 has 14 residues. Per the germline V gene, CDR1 is SGDLS and CDR2 is YYNGEE. Deletions cut 7 bases from V and 3 bases from J, with 16 bases between. CDR3 in DNA: TGTGCCAGCGGTCGGGTAACAAGCGACACTGAAGCTTTCTTT. The encoded protein is CASGRVTSDTEAFF.

Only a few counts were recorded for this clone. This chain links TRBV3-1 (or the pseudogene TRBV3-2) with TRBJ1-2; D is ambiguous. This CDR3 contains 12 residues. The germline V gene has CDR1 LGHDT and CDR2 YNNKEL (reference sequence). The germline V and J ends were trimmed by 4 bases and 2 bases, with 5 bases remaining between them. CDR3 DNA sequence: TGTGCCAGCAGCCTCGAGAACTATGGCTACACCTTC. Its protein is CASSLENYGYTF.

This chain uses TRBV10-1 with TRBJ1-6, with 8 positions matching TRBD1. Trimming cost V 6 bases and J 7 bases; bases outside gene matches: 2. The CDR3 is 13 amino acids. Per germline, CDR1 WNHNN and CDR2 SYGVQD (reference sequence). CDR3 nucleotide sequence: TGCGCCAGCAGCTGGACAGGGAATTCACCCCTCCACTTT. Its translation is CASSWTGNSPLHF.

This chain connects TRBV28 to TRBJ2-5; D gene unclear. The ends were cut back, 6 bases at V and 5 bases at J, with 10 bases in the middle. CDR3 length equals 12 residues. Germline V gene sequence: CDR1 MDHEN, CDR2 SYDVKM. The CDR3, as DNA: TGTGCCAGCAGCCACCGCTATGAGACCCAGTACTTC. This translates into CASSHRYETQYF.

The chain employs TRBV28 and TRBJ1-5; tentative D call: TRBD1 (6 bases). Looked up from germline, CDR1 is MDHEN and CDR2 is SYDVKM. Trimming removed 6 bases from V and 4 bases from J, with 13 bases in between. The CDR3 sequence is 14 residues long. This chain's CDR3 is CASRPTGTNQPQHF. CDR3 DNA: TGTGCCAGCAGACCAACAGGGACGAATCAGCCCCAGCATTTT.

The chain has TRBV10-2 and TRBJ2-3, with D possibly being TRBD2 (6 bases). The CDR3 is made up of 13 amino acids. The germline gives CDR1 WSHSY, CDR2 SAAADI. The V end was cut by 6 bases, the J end by 2 bases, with 9 bases between. The CDR3 protein is CASRDYSTDTQYF. The CDR3 DNA is TGCGCCAGCAGGGACTACTCCACAGATACGCAGTATTTT.

The chain carries TRBV7-3 and TRBJ2-3, with TRBD2 matching 16 bases. Germline lookup yields CDR1 SGHTA and CDR2 FQGTGA. Trimming cost V 5 bases and J 3 bases; bases outside gene matches: 5. The CDR3 consists of 17 residues. The CDR3, as DNA: TGTGCCAGCAGCCCGGGACTAGCGGGGGGGCTTACAGATACGCAGTATTTT. Translated, it gives CASSPGLAGGLTDTQYF. The full variable domain, completed using reference TRBV7-3 and TRBJ2-3, is GAGVSQTPSNKVTEKGKYVELRCDPISGHTALYWYRQSLGQGPEFLIYFQGTGAADDSGLPNDRFFAVRPEGSVSTLKIQRTERGDSAVYLCASSPGLAGGLTDTQYFGPGTRLTVL.

This clone was counted only a few times. The chain carries TRBV6-5 and TRBJ1-1, with TRBD1 matching over 7 bases. Germline CDR1 reads MNHEY; CDR2 reads SVGAGI. The CDR3 spans 12 residues. Trimming removed 6 bases from V and 13 bases from J; junction bases left unmatched: 11. The CDR3 region is CASRTEGAKFFF. The CDR3 bases are TGTGCCAGCAGGACCGAGGGGGCGAAGTTTTTCTTT.

This clone was seen only a few times. The chain couples TRBV5-1 to TRBJ1-2; no definite D call. The CDR3 is made up of 12 amino acids. Per the germline V gene, CDR1 is SGHRS and CDR2 is YFSETQ. The V gene lost 0 bases and the J gene lost 4 bases, with 4 bases spanning the gap. DNA for the CDR3: TGCGCCAGCAGCTTGGGTCGCTATGGCTACACCTTC. Translated, it gives CASSLGRYGYTF.

Regarding this clone: The sample carries other DNA sequences with the same CDR3. The rearrangement links TRBV7-9 to TRBJ1-1; no clear D. The ends were cut back, 1 base at V and 0 bases at J, with 6 bases in the middle. From germline, CDR1 is SEHNR and CDR2 FQNEAQ (reference sequence). This CDR3 is 14 amino acids long. The CDR3 nucleotides read TGTGCCAGCAGCTTAGGAGCCATGAACACTGAAGCTTTCTTT. Its protein is CASSLGAMNTEAFF.

The rearrangement uses TRBV14 and TRBJ2-1; no reliable D call. The V gene lost 4 bases and the J gene lost 9 bases, with 13 bases spanning the gap. The CDR3 contains 13 residues. CDR1 is SGHDN and CDR2 is FVKESK in the germline V gene. The DNA for the CDR3 is TGTGCCAGCAGCCCAAACGGAGCTTCTGAGCAGTTCTTC. As protein: CASSPNGASEQFF.

The J gene is TRBJ2-3, the V gene TRBV11-2; 8 bases line up with TRBD1. Germline CDR1 SGHAT, CDR2 FQNNGV. The trim removed 2 bases at V and 4 bases at J, leaving 5 bases unmatched. CDR3 length: 15 amino acids. CDR3 bases: TGTGCCAGCAGCTTATACAGGGGGTTCGCAGATACGCAGTATTTT. Translating gives CASSLYRGFADTQYF.

V and J are TRBV11-2 and TRBJ2-3; D is perhaps TRBD1 (6 bases). V was trimmed by 8 bases and J by 1 base, leaving 13 bases between them. The V gene's germline CDR1 is SGHAT and CDR2 FQNNGV. The CDR3 has 14 amino acids. The CDR3 protein is CASAVGAGTDTQYF. In DNA, the CDR3 is TGTGCCAGCGCCGTGGGGGCGGGCACAGATACGCAGTATTTT.

This clone was counted between two and nine times. The chain carries TRBV6-5 and TRBJ2-2, with 7 bases that match TRBD1. CDR3 length equals 13 residues. Germline V gene sequence: CDR1 MNHEY, CDR2 SVGAGI. Germline trimming cut 0 bases from V and 10 bases from J; bases unmatched to any gene: 2. The CDR3 protein is CASSYSTGQELFF. The CDR3 nucleotides are TGTGCCAGCAGTTACTCGACAGGGCAGGAGCTGTTTTTT.

In this sample, this clone turned up a few times. This CDR3 reads CATSRGTGGNYGYTF. The CDR3 DNA follows: TGTGCCACCAGCAGAGGAACAGGGGGAAACTATGGCTACACCTTC. The chain recombines TRBV15 with TRBJ1-2; TRBD1 matches 8 bases. The V gene end was trimmed by 1 base and the J gene end by 2 bases; junction bases not matched to a gene: 3. CDR3 length equals 15 residues. Germline CDR1 reads LNHNV; CDR2 reads YYDKDF (reference sequence).

The chain employs TRBV30 and TRBJ2-7, with 9 bases that match TRBD1. CDR1 and CDR2 from the germline V gene are GTSNPN and SVGIG (reference sequence). V lost 1 base, J lost 3 bases, and 7 bases stayed unmatched. The CDR3 totals 15 residues. CDR3 sequence: CAWSAPGTGRYEQYF. CDR3 nucleotides: TGTGCCTGGAGTGCACCCGGGACAGGGCGCTACGAGCAGTACTTC. Drawing the rest from reference TRBV30 and TRBJ2-7, the complete variable domain is SQTIHQWPATLVQPVGSPLSLECTVEGTSNPNLYWYRQAAGRGLQLLFYSVGIGQISSEVPQNLSASRPQDRQFILSSKKLLLSDSGFYLCAWSAPGTGRYEQYFGPGTRLTVT.

V is TRBV7-2 and J is TRBJ2-1; the match to TRBD2 covers 11 bases. The V segment lost 5 bases and the J segment 6 bases; nucleotides outside the gene matches: 12. The germline V gene has CDR1 SGHTA and CDR2 FQGNSA. This CDR3 spans 17 amino acids. CDR3 loop: CASSLRGLAGGFNEQFF. For the CDR3, the DNA is TGTGCCAGCAGCCTCCGAGGGCTAGCGGGGGGTTTCAATGAGCAGTTCTTC.

The chain has TRBV6-5 and TRBJ2-3; D is unclear. The V end was cut by 0 bases, the J end by 8 bases, with 18 bases between. The CDR3 contains 16 residues. The germline CDR1 and CDR2 sequences are MNHEY and SVGAGI. The CDR3 DNA sequence: TGTGCCAGCAGTTACTCGATAACAGTGGGCGTGGGTACGCAGTATTTT. This encodes CASSYSITVGVGTQYF.

The gene calls are TRBV5-1 and TRBJ1-6; 8 bases match TRBD1. This CDR3 region has 16 residues. Germline values: CDR1 SGHRS, CDR2 YFSETQ. Unmatched junction bases numbered 6, after V lost 0 bases and J lost 7 bases. CDR3 DNA sequence: TGCGCCAGCAGCTTGGTGGGGGACAGGCGGAATTCACCCCTCCACTTT. As protein: CASSLVGDRRNSPLHF.

In its sample, this clone was seen once. The genes are TRBV30 and TRBJ1-5, with TRBD1 as a possible D gene (5 bases). The CDR3 covers 15 residues. The germline gives CDR1 GTSNPN, CDR2 SVGIG (reference sequence). V was cut by 3 bases and J by 3 bases, with 15 bases left in between. Written as DNA, the CDR3 is TGTGCCTGGAGGACAGAAGATGACCACAATCAGCCCCAGCATTTT. Its translation is CAWRTEDDHNQPQHF. The full variable domain, its missing parts supplied by reference TRBV30 and TRBJ1-5, is SQTIHQWPATLVQPVGSPLSLECTVEGTSNPNLYWYRQAAGRGLQLLFYSVGIGQISSEVPQNLSASRPQDRQFILSSKKLLLSDSGFYLCAWRTEDDHNQPQHFGDGTRLSIL.

This chain uses TRBV18 with TRBJ1-2, with 12 positions matching TRBD1. CDR1 and CDR2 from the germline V gene are KGHSH and LQKENI. The CDR3 spans 17 residues. J lost 8 bases, V lost 2 bases, and 12 bases had no gene match. The CDR3 DNA is TGTGCCAGCTCACCAATGGTCGGGACAGGGGGCTCTTTCGGCTACACCTTC. This encodes CASSPMVGTGGSFGYTF.

The chain uses TRBV3-1 (or the pseudogene TRBV3-2) and TRBJ2-4; TRBD1 matches at 9 bases. After removal of 0 bases from V and 4 bases from J, the junction contained 4 bases not matched to a gene. Germline lookup yields CDR1 LGHDT and CDR2 YNNKEL (reference sequence). CDR3 length: 16 residues. CDR3 sequence (DNA): TGTGCCAGCAGCCAAGATCTCGGGACAGGGAAAAACATTCAGTACTTC. It specifies CASSQDLGTGKNIQYF.

This clone has only one observation. The chain carries TRBV29-1 and TRBJ1-1, with D unclear. Germline CDR1 SQVTM, CDR2 ANQGSEA. The CDR3 is made up of 13 amino acids. Trimming shortened V by 4 bases and J by 6 bases, and 15 bases separated the two germline ends. The CDR3 is CSVAVRPVAEAFF. In nucleotides, the CDR3 is TGCAGCGTTGCGGTCAGGCCGGTGGCTGAAGCTTTCTTT.

This chain uses TRBV4-2 with TRBJ1-2; TRBD1 matches 9 bases. This CDR3 is 17 amino acids long. The V gene's germline CDR1 is LGHNA and CDR2 YNFKEQ. The trim removed 1 base at V and 5 bases at J, leaving 11 bases unmatched. The CDR3 DNA sequence: TGTGCCAGCAGCCAAGGGTTGGACAGGGGCGGTTTGTATGGCTACACCTTC. This codes for CASSQGLDRGGLYGYTF.

The chain links TRBV7-3 to TRBJ1-1; perhaps TRBD1 as D (5 bases). V was trimmed by 4 bases and J by 5 bases, leaving 14 bases between them. This CDR3 is built from 14 residues. Germline V gene lookup returns CDR1 SGHTA and CDR2 FQGTGA. CDR3 sequence: CASSSQGRVTEAFF. The CDR3 DNA reads as TGTGCCAGCAGCTCCCAGGGTAGGGTGACTGAAGCTTTCTTT.

In its sample, this clone was seen once. The genes are TRBV20-1 and TRBJ2-3; 12 nucleotides line up with TRBD2. The CDR3 length is 17 residues. After removal of 3 bases from V and 3 bases from J, the junction contained 10 bases not matched to a gene. Looked up from germline, CDR1 is DFQATT and CDR2 is SNEGSKA (reference sequence). The CDR3 coding sequence is TGCAGTGCTAGTAGCCTAGCGGGGGGGCAATTTACAGATACGCAGTATTTT. Translating gives CSASSLAGGQFTDTQYF.

This chain joins TRBV7-8 and TRBJ2-3; weak D call: TRBD2 (7 bases). Germline lookup yields CDR1 SGHVS and CDR2 FQNEAQ. V was pared by 2 bases and J by 3 bases, with 15 bases between. This CDR3 is 16 amino acids long. This CDR3 is CASSLLAGAGTDTQYF. CDR3 sequence (DNA): TGTGCCAGCAGCTTATTGGCGGGGGCGGGGACAGATACGCAGTATTTT.

This clone was picked up one time. The J gene is TRBJ2-3, the V gene TRBV5-8, with D possibly TRBD1 on 6 matching bases. Trimming stripped 0 bases from V and 2 bases from J, with 7 bases between. Germline values: CDR1 SGHTS, CDR2 YDEGEE. The CDR3 is 14 residues long. The CDR3 DNA is TGTGCCAGCAGCTTGGTGGGGGCCACAGATACGCAGTATTTT. It specifies CASSLVGATDTQYF. Full variable domain (missing parts from reference TRBV5-8 and TRBJ2-3): EAGVTQSPTHLIKTRGQQATLRCSPISGHTSVYWYQQALGLGLQFLLWYDEGEERNRGNFPPRFSGRQFPNYSSELNVNALELEDSALYLCASSLVGATDTQYFGPGTRLTVL.

The chain combines TRBV19 with TRBJ1-5, with D hard to call. The CDR3 length is 13 residues. CDR1 is LNHDA, CDR2 SQIVND, per germline (reference sequence). Deletions cut 7 bases from V and 7 bases from J, with 14 bases between. The CDR3 DNA reads TGTGCCAGTACGTGGACCGGCGGGCAGCCCCAGCATTTT. Its translation: CASTWTGGQPQHF. Combining the CDR3 with reference TRBV19 and TRBJ1-5 gives the whole variable domain DGGITQSPKYLFRKEGQNVTLSCEQNLNHDAMYWYRQDPGQGLRLIYYSQIVNDFQKGDIAEGYSVSREKKESFPLTVTSAQKNPTAFYLCASTWTGGQPQHFGDGTRLSIL.

This chain links TRBV4-1 with TRBJ2-2; 8 bases fit TRBD1. CDR1 and CDR2 (germline): MGHRA, YSYEKL. The junction had 11 bases not matched to a gene; V was cut back by 1 base and J by 7 bases. This CDR3 contains 17 residues. CDR3: CASSQGLARGQSGELFF. CDR3 sequence (DNA): TGCGCCAGCAGCCAAGGGTTAGCCAGGGGGCAGAGCGGGGAGCTGTTTTTT.